This entry lists 25 T cell receptor beta chains sequenced from one sample in a study of control samples from healthy donors and cancer patients. Produced via immunoSEQ multiplex PCR; TCRdb's table is partial and in-frame only. Of about 170,000 clones listed, 90% to 95% are singletons. Source material: blood. These receptor sequences come from a woman in her twenties or thirties in good health.

The J gene is TRBJ1-4, the V gene TRBV15, with D unresolved. V lost 1 base, J lost 4 bases, and 7 bases lay in between. CDR3 length: 14 amino acids. Germline V gene sequence: CDR1 LNHNV, CDR2 YYDKDF (reference sequence). The CDR3 sequence is CATSRGGSNEKLFF. The CDR3 DNA sequence: TGTGCCACCAGCAGAGGAGGGAGTAATGAAAAACTGTTTTTT.

V usage is TRBV6-5 and J usage is TRBJ2-7; the match to TRBD1 covers 7 bases. Germline CDR1 is MNHEY and CDR2 is SVGAGI. V shed 6 bases and J 6 bases; nucleotides not matched to a gene: 8. The CDR3 is 13 amino acids. CDR3 DNA sequence: TGTGCCAGCAGCGTGACAGGGTCCCTCGAGCAGTACTTC. Translation gives CASSVTGSLEQYF.

The chain joins TRBV10-3 to TRBJ1-1, with 10 bases fitting TRBD1. Germline CDR1 reads ENHRY; CDR2 reads SYGVKD. The CDR3 is 14 amino acids. The V segment lost 5 bases and the J segment 3 bases; nucleotides outside the gene matches: 3. In nucleotides, the CDR3 is TGTGCCATCAGTCGACAGGGGGCGGACACTGAAGCTTTCTTT. Its translation: CAISRQGADTEAFF.

The genes are TRBV30 and TRBJ1-6; no firm D call. Trimming left V 4 bases short and J 5 bases short, with 18 bases between. Germline V gene lookup returns CDR1 GTSNPN and CDR2 SVGIG (reference sequence). CDR3 size: 16 residues. CDR3 DNA: TGTGCCTGGAAACCCTTCGGACGGTCGGATAATTCACCCCTCCACTTT. Translated: CAWKPFGRSDNSPLHF.

CDR3 DNA sequence: TGCGCCAGCAGACGGACAGGCTCCTACGAGCAGTACTTC. This sequence encodes CASRRTGSYEQYF. J is TRBJ2-7 and V is TRBV5-1, with TRBD1 matching 7 bases. With 5 bases clipped from V and 0 bases from J, the junction kept 2 bases outside the gene matches. The length of the CDR3 is 13 residues. The V gene's germline CDR1 is SGHRS and CDR2 YFSETQ.

This chain joins TRBV6-4 and TRBJ1-5; TRBD1 matches at 10 bases. V was pared by 5 bases and J by 7 bases, with 8 bases of the junction left unmatched. The V gene's germline CDR1 is MRHNA and CDR2 SNTAGT. This CDR3 has 15 amino acids. CDR3 DNA sequence: TGTGCCAGCAGTCCGACAGGGGGCGCGGGACAGCCCCAGCATTTT. This translates into CASSPTGGAGQPQHF.

In DNA, the CDR3 is TGCGCCAGCAGCCAAAGGGACAGCTATGGCTACACCTTC. Translation: CASSQRDSYGYTF. V gene TRBV4-1 combines with J gene TRBJ1-2; 7 bases match TRBD1. Germline CDR1 reads MGHRA; CDR2 reads YSYEKL. The length of the CDR3 is 13 residues. V gave up 2 bases and J gave up 4 bases; unmatched junction bases: 1.

The J gene is TRBJ1-5, the V gene TRBV24-1; D is possibly TRBD1 (5 bases). With 11 bases removed from V and 5 bases from J, the gap between germline ends came to 15 bases. The CDR3 runs to 13 residues. Germline lookup yields CDR1 KGHDR and CDR2 SFDVKD. The CDR3 sequence: CAITEGPHQPQHF. The CDR3 DNA is TGTGCCATCACCGAGGGGCCCCATCAGCCCCAGCATTTT.

This chain uses TRBV6-1 with TRBJ2-5; TRBD1 matches at 9 bases. The ends lost 1 base at V and 2 bases at J; junction bases unmatched: 5. The CDR3 is made up of 16 amino acids. Germline assignment: CDR1 MNHNS and CDR2 SASEGT. This chain's CDR3 is CASSEERDRAQETQYF. CDR3 coding DNA: TGTGCCAGCAGTGAAGAACGGGACAGGGCACAAGAGACCCAGTACTTC.

This clone came up a few times. The rearrangement joins TRBV11-3 to TRBJ1-6; no reliable D call. Trimming removed 5 bases at V and 7 bases at J, with 12 bases between. Looked up from germline, CDR1 is SGHNT and CDR2 is YENEEA. This CDR3 contains 14 residues. Written as DNA, the CDR3 is TGTGCCAGCAGCACACCCGGGATAAATTCACCCCTCCACTTT. It is translated as CASSTPGINSPLHF.

CDR3 DNA sequence: TGTGCCAGCTCACCGACAGGGTCGAACACCGGGGAGCTGTTTTTT. It encodes CASSPTGSNTGELFF. The chain uses TRBV18 and TRBJ2-2, with 7 bases lining up with TRBD1. V lost 3 bases to trimming and J lost 0 bases; unmatched junction nucleotides: 1. The CDR3 has 15 residues. The V gene's germline CDR1 is KGHSH and CDR2 LQKENI.

The chain has TRBV29-1 and TRBJ1-3; TRBD1 matches at 9 bases. V trimming: 5 bases; J trimming: 2 bases; junction bases outside the gene matches: 4. Germline V gene lookup returns CDR1 SQVTM and CDR2 ANQGSEA. This CDR3 spans 14 amino acids. In DNA form, the CDR3 reads TGCAGCGTTCAAACAGGGGGCGCTGGAAACACCATATATTTT. Translating it yields CSVQTGGAGNTIYF. Together with reference TRBV29-1 and TRBJ1-3, the CDR3 gives the full variable domain: SAVISQKPSRDICQRGTSLTIQCQVDSQVTMMFWYRQQPGQSLTLIATANQGSEATYESGFVIDKFPISRPNLTFSTLTVSNMSPEDSSIYLCSVQTGGAGNTIYFGEGSWLTVV.

The rearrangement joins TRBV3-1 (or the pseudogene TRBV3-2) to TRBJ2-3, with no clear D. Trimming left V 0 bases short and J 14 bases short, with 15 bases between. This CDR3 comprises 13 residues. The germline gives CDR1 LGHDT, CDR2 YNNKEL (reference sequence). The CDR3, as DNA: TGTGCCAGCAGCCAAGATTTCCGGACCCGCCTGTATTTT. Its protein is CASSQDFRTRLYF.

This clone was counted once. The genes are TRBV6-5 and TRBJ2-1; TRBD2 matches 7 bases. The junction had 6 bases not matched to a gene; V was cut back by 7 bases and J by 3 bases. Germline V gene sequence: CDR1 MNHEY, CDR2 SVGAGI. This CDR3 comprises 14 residues. The CDR3 nucleotides read TGTGCCAGCACCCTCGGACTAGACTACAATGAGCAGTTCTTC. Protein product: CASTLGLDYNEQFF.

The chain carries TRBV10-3 and TRBJ1-5; 7 nucleotides agree with TRBD1. This CDR3 spans 15 amino acids. After removal of 2 bases from V and 0 bases from J, the junction contained 1 base not matched to a gene. Germline V gene sequence: CDR1 ENHRY, CDR2 SYGVKD. The CDR3 nucleotides are TGTGCCATCAGTGAGAGGGGGCCTAGCAATCAGCCCCAGCATTTT. This sequence encodes CAISERGPSNQPQHF.

J is TRBJ1-4 and V is TRBV6-5; TRBD1 aligns across 9 bases. Germline CDR1 MNHEY, CDR2 SVGAGI. V shed 8 bases and J 5 bases; nucleotides not matched to a gene: 6. This CDR3 spans 14 amino acids. The CDR3 sequence is CASSTGTGNEKLFF. The DNA of the CDR3 is TGTGCCAGCTCGACCGGGACAGGGAATGAAAAACTGTTTTTT.

The rearrangement links TRBV7-9 to TRBJ1-6, with D maybe TRBD1 (5 bases). V dropped 8 bases and J dropped 10 bases, with 12 bases sitting between them. Germline assignment: CDR1 SEHNR and CDR2 FQNEAQ (reference sequence). This CDR3 is built from 12 residues. This CDR3 reads CASGAVGSPLHF. CDR3 nucleotide sequence: TGTGCCAGCGGGGCAGTGGGATCACCCCTCCACTTT.

The rearrangement uses TRBV5-1 and TRBJ2-3, with 8 nucleotides matching TRBD2. J was trimmed by 0 bases and V by 5 bases; bases with no gene match: 8. This CDR3 has 16 amino acids. CDR1 SGHRS and CDR2 YFSETQ come from the germline V gene. The CDR3 DNA sequence: TGCGCCAGCAGGAGAGATAGCGGGGCTAGCACAGATACGCAGTATTTT. Translation: CASRRDSGASTDTQYF.

J is TRBJ2-7 and V is TRBV7-2; TRBD1 matches at 9 bases. Germline V gives CDR1 SGHTA, CDR2 FQGNSA. Germline trimming cut 1 base from V and 6 bases from J; bases unmatched to any gene: 4. CDR3 length: 14 residues. As DNA, the CDR3 is TGTGCCAGCAGCTTAGTCCCACAGGGGGCCGAGCAGTACTTC. Translating it yields CASSLVPQGAEQYF.

This sequence joins TRBV3-1 (or the pseudogene TRBV3-2) and TRBJ2-7; 12 bases fit TRBD1. Germline lookup yields CDR1 LGHDT and CDR2 YNNKEL (reference sequence). Losses at the gene ends were 6 bases for V and 5 bases for J; bases not matched to a gene: 5. The CDR3 is 14 residues long. CDR3 sequence reads: CASRPGQGAHEQYF. In nucleotides, the CDR3 is TGTGCCAGCAGACCGGGACAGGGGGCCCACGAGCAGTACTTC.

V usage is TRBV12-3 or TRBV12-4 and J usage is TRBJ1-1; weak D call: TRBD1 (6 bases). The V and J ends lost 6 bases and 4 bases respectively, with 12 bases between them. This CDR3 is 13 amino acids long. DNA of the CDR3: TGTGCCAGCAGCAACACAGGGTCCACTGAAGCTTTCTTT. Its protein product is CASSNTGSTEAFF.

The chain combines TRBV14 with TRBJ1-1; no firm D call. This CDR3 is built from 15 residues. V gave up 2 bases and J gave up 6 bases, with 16 bases separating them. Per germline, CDR1 SGHDN and CDR2 FVKESK. CDR3 loop: CASSQTGVSGAEAFF. CDR3 nucleotide sequence: TGTGCCAGCAGCCAAACTGGGGTCAGTGGCGCTGAAGCTTTCTTT.

For the CDR3, the DNA is TGTGCCAGCAGTCCCCGGGACACAAATTCACCCCTCCACTTT. Translation gives CASSPRDTNSPLHF. This chain joins TRBV27 and TRBJ1-6, with D maybe TRBD1 (6 bases). There are 14 residues in the CDR3. Germline CDR1 MNHEY, CDR2 SMNVEV (reference sequence). V gave up 5 bases and J gave up 7 bases, with 12 bases separating them.

This chain connects TRBV7-3 to TRBJ2-3, with 10 bases identical to TRBD1. Germline V lookup: CDR1 SGHTA, CDR2 FQGTGA. The CDR3 extends over 13 amino acids. Trimming removed 5 bases from V and 4 bases from J; junction bases left unmatched: 0. The CDR3 nucleotides are TGTGCCAGCAGCGGGACAGGGGCAGATACGCAGTATTTT. Amino acids: CASSGTGADTQYF.

This clone was found once. This rearrangement joins TRBV6-2 or TRBV6-3 to TRBJ2-2, with 7 bases lining up with TRBD1. The V gene's germline CDR1 is MNHEY and CDR2 SVGEGT. The CDR3 has 15 amino acids. V shed 5 bases, J shed 4 bases, and the junction held 7 bases outside the gene matches. The CDR3, as DNA: TGTGCCAGCAGTAAAACAGGGGCGAGCACCGGGGAGCTGTTTTTT. It translates to CASSKTGASTGELFF.